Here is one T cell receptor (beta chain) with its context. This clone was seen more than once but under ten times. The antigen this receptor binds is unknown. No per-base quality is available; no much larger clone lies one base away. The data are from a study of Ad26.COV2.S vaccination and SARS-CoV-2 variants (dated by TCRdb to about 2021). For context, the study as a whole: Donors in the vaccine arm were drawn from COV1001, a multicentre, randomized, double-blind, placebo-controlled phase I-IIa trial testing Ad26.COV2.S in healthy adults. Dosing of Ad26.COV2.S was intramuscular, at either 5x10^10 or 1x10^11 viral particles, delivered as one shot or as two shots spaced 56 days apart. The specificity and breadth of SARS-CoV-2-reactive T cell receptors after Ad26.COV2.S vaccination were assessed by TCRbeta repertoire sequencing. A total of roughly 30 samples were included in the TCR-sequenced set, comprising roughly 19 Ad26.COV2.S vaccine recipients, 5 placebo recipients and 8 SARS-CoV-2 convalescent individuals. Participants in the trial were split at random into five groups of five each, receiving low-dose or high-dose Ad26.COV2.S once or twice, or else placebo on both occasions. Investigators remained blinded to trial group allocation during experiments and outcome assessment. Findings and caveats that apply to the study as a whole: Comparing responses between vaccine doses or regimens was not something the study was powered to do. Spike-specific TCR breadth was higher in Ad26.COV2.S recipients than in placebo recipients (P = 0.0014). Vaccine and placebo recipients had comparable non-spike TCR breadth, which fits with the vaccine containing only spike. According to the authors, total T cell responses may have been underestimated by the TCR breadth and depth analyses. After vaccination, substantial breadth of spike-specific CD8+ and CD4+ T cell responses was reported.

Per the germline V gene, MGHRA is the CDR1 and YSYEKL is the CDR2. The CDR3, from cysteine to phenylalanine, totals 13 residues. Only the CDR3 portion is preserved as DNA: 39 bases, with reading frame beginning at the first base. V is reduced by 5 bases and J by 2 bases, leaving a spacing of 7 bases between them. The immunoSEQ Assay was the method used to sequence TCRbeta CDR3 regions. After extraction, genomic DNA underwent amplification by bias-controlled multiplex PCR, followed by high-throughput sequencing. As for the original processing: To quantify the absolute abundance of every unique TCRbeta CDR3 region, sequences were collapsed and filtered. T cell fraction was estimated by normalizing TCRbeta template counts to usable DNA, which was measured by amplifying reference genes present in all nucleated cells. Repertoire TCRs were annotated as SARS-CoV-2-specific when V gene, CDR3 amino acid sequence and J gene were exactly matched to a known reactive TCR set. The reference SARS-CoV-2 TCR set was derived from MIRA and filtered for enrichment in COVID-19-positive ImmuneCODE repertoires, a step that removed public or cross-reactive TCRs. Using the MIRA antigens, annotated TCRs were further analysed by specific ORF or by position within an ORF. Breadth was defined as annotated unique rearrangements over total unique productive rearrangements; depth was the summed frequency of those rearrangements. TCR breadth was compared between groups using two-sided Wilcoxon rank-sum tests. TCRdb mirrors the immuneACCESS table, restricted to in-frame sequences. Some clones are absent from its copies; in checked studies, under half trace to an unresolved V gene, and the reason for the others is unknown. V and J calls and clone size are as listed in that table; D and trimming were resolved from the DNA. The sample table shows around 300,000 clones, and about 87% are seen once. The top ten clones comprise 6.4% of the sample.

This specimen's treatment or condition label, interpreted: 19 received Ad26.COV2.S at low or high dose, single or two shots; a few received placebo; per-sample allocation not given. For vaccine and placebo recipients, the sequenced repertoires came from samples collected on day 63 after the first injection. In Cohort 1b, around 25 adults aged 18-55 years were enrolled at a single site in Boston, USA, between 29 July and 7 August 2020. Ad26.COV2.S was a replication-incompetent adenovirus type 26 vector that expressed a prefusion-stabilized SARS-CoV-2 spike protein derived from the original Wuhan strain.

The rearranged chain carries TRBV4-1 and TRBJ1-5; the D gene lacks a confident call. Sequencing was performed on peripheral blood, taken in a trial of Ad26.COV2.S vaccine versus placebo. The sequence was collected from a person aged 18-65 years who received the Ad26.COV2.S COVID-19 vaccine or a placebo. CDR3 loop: CASSVEGNQPQHF. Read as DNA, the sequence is TGCGCCAGCAGCGTGGAGGGCAATCAGCCCCAGCATTTT.